The 13 T cell receptor beta chains below all came from one sample that was sequenced in a study of blood T cell repertoires in COVID-19. The method was immunoSEQ multiplex PCR; TCRdb's version includes in-frame clones alone and lacks a portion of them. This sample yields about 55,000 clones, of which around 83% are seen a single time; under 2% belongs to the top ten. Material for sequencing was peripheral blood. All receptors derive from a woman in her fifties or sixties with acute or convalescent COVID-19.

The chain uses TRBV6-5 and TRBJ2-2; 7 bases match TRBD1. Germline CDR1 reads MNHEY; CDR2 reads SVGAGI. V lost 5 bases, J lost 6 bases, and 9 bases stayed unmatched. The length of the CDR3 is 15 residues. The CDR3, as DNA: TGTGCCAGCAGTCCGATAGGACAGGACGCCGGGGAGCTGTTTTTT. Protein: CASSPIGQDAGELFF.

The rearrangement joins TRBV28 to TRBJ2-7, with a tentative D call TRBD2 (6 bases). Trimming pared 6 bases from V and 4 bases from J, leaving 19 bases between. The germline CDR1 and CDR2 sequences are MDHEN and SYDVKM. The CDR3 covers 15 residues. CDR3 nucleotide sequence: TGTGCCAGCAGGAACCGCGGGACGGACCTGTACGAGCAGTACTTC. It codes for CASRNRGTDLYEQYF.

This chain links TRBV6-5 with TRBJ1-1; a possible D gene is TRBD1 (5 bases). Trimming took 0 bases from V and 10 from J, leaving 9 bases between them. The CDR3 totals 12 residues. Germline values: CDR1 MNHEY, CDR2 SVGAGI. The CDR3 DNA follows: TGTGCCAGCAGTTACTCGTCGGGGGGAGCTTTCTTT. Encoded protein: CASSYSSGGAFF.

This sequence joins TRBV10-3 and TRBJ1-3; the match to TRBD1 covers 7 bases. The germline CDR1 and CDR2 sequences are ENHRY and SYGVKD. This CDR3 spans 14 amino acids. Trimming took 6 bases from V and 8 from J; bases not matched to a gene: 10. The DNA for the CDR3 is TGTGCCATCAGCACGGACAGGCCGGGGGACACCATATATTTT. As protein: CAISTDRPGDTIYF.

The chain uses TRBV2 and TRBJ2-5, with 11 bases matching TRBD1. The CDR3 totals 15 residues. From germline, CDR1 is SNHLY and CDR2 FYNNEI. V lost 5 bases, J lost 5 bases, and 7 bases stayed unmatched. The CDR3: CASSSGTGGRETQYF. The CDR3 region has the DNA TGTGCCAGCAGTTCCGGGACAGGGGGTAGGGAGACCCAGTACTTC.

The V gene is TRBV10-3, the J gene TRBJ2-3; D may be TRBD2 (5 bases). Between the trimmed V and J ends, which lost 5 bases and 0 bases, there was a span of 15 bases. This CDR3 has 16 residues. Germline V gene sequence: CDR1 ENHRY, CDR2 SYGVKD. The CDR3 sequence: CAISKAAETSTDTQYF. As DNA, the CDR3 is TGTGCCATCAGTAAAGCAGCGGAGACTAGCACAGATACGCAGTATTTT.

This clone showed up just a few times. The V gene is TRBV2, the J gene TRBJ2-5; 13 bases align to TRBD2. This CDR3 comprises 19 residues. Germline V gene data show CDR1 as SNHLY and CDR2 as FYNNEI. V was pared by 5 bases and J by 5 bases, with 17 bases of the junction left unmatched. The chain's CDR3 is CASSPPTSGGLWERETQYF. In DNA form, the CDR3 reads TGTGCCAGCAGTCCGCCGACTAGCGGGGGGCTCTGGGAAAGGGAGACCCAGTACTTC.

The CDR3 sequence is CASSREVNTEAFF. The CDR3 coding sequence is TGTGCCAGCAGTCGAGAGGTAAACACTGAAGCTTTCTTT. V and J are TRBV6-5 and TRBJ1-1; D uncertain. The V gene lost 5 bases and the J gene lost 2 bases, with 9 bases spanning the gap. This CDR3 contains 13 residues. The germline V gene has CDR1 MNHEY and CDR2 SVGAGI.

The gene calls are TRBV5-6 and TRBJ1-3; D possibly corresponds to TRBD1 (5 bases). The V gene lost 3 bases and the J gene lost 3 bases, with 19 bases spanning the gap. The CDR3 length is 17 residues. CDR1 is SGHDT, CDR2 YYEEEE, per germline. The CDR3 bases are TGTGCCAGCAGCTCCAGGGCGTACCTAAGAGGTGGAAACACCATATATTTT. Translated, it gives CASSSRAYLRGGNTIYF.

This rearrangement joins TRBV15 to TRBJ2-2; 8 bases align to TRBD2. This CDR3 is built from 17 residues. V lost 3 bases, J lost 5 bases, and 11 bases stayed unmatched. The germline V gene has CDR1 LNHNV and CDR2 YYDKDF (reference sequence). CDR3 sequence reads: CATSRGSGGWGTGELFF. In DNA form, the CDR3 reads TGTGCCACCAGCAGGGGGAGCGGGGGCTGGGGGACCGGGGAGCTGTTTTTT.

V is TRBV29-1 and J is TRBJ1-1, with TRBD1 identical over 9 bases. Germline CDR1 reads SQVTM; CDR2 reads ANQGSEA. The V segment lost 8 bases and the J segment 3 bases; nucleotides outside the gene matches: 7. This CDR3 spans 13 amino acids. The DNA for the CDR3 is TGCAGCACAACGGGACAGGGATACACTGAAGCTTTCTTT. This codes for CSTTGQGYTEAFF.

The genes are TRBV19 and TRBJ1-6; the match to TRBD1 covers 9 bases. V gave up 5 bases and J gave up 7 bases; unmatched junction bases: 6. CDR3 length: 15 residues. The germline V gene has CDR1 LNHDA and CDR2 SQIVND (reference sequence). As DNA, the CDR3 is TGTGCCAGTAGTGGGACCGGGACAGGGAATTCACCCCTCCACTTT. This sequence encodes CASSGTGTGNSPLHF.

This clone was seen once. CDR3 sequence (DNA): TGTGCCAGCAGCCGGCAGGGGGAAGGTGCTTACGAGCAGTACTTC. This sequence encodes CASSRQGEGAYEQYF. This rearrangement joins TRBV6-5 to TRBJ2-7; the match to TRBD1 covers 7 bases. Germline CDR1 MNHEY, CDR2 SVGAGI. This CDR3 has 15 residues. The trim removed 6 bases at V and 4 bases at J, leaving 12 bases unmatched.